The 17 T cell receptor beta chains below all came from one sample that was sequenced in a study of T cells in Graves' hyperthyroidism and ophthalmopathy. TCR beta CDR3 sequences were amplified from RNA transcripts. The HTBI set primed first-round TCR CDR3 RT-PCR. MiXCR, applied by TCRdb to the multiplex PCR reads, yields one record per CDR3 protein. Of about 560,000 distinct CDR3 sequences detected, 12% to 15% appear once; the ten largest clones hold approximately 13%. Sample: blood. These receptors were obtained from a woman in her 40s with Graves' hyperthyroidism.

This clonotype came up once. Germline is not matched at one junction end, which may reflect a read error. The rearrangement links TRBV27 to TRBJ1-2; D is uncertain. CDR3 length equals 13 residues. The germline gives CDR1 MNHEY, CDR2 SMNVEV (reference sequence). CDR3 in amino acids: CSSSLTIADGYTF. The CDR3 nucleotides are TGTTCCAGCAGTTTAACTATTGCTGATGGCTACACCTTC.

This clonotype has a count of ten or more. The CDR3 reads CASSQDWARSYEQYF. As DNA, the CDR3 is TGTGCCAGCAGCCAAGATTGGGCCAGGTCCTACGAGCAGTACTTC. The chain combines TRBV14 with TRBJ2-7; D gene uncertain. V lost 0 bases and J 1 base, leaving 10 bases between the germline ends. Per the germline V gene, CDR1 is SGHDN and CDR2 is FVKESK. The length of the CDR3 is 15 residues.

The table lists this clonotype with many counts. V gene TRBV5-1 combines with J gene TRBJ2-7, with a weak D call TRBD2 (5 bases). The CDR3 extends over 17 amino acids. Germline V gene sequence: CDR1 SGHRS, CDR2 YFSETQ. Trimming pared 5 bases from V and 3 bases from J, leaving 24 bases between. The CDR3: CASSRAGWDGRNYEQYF. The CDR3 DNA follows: TGCGCCAGCAGTAGGGCCGGATGGGATGGGAGAAACTACGAGCAGTACTTC.

In nucleotides, the CDR3 is TGTGCCAGCAGTCGGACCCTCGATCAGCCCCAGCATTTT. This translates into CASSRTLDQPQHF. This rearrangement joins TRBV25-1 to TRBJ1-5; D gene ambiguous. Germline V CDR1 and CDR2: MGHDK, SYGVNS. The V end lost 5 bases, the J end lost 5 bases, and 10 bases lay between the germline ends. This CDR3 region has 13 residues.

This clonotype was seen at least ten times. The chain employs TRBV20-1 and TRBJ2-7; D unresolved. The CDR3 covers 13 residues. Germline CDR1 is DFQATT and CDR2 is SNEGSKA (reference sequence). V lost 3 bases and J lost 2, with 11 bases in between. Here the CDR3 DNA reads TGCAGTGCTAGTGGCCCCACCACCTACGAGCAGTACTTC. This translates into CSASGPTTYEQYF.

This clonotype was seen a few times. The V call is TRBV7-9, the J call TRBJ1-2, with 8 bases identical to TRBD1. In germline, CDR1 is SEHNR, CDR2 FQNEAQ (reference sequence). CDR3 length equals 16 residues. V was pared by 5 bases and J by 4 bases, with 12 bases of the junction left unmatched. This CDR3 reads CASSPAGGTGIYGYTF. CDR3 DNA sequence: TGTGCCAGCAGCCCAGCAGGAGGGACAGGTATCTATGGCTACACCTTC.

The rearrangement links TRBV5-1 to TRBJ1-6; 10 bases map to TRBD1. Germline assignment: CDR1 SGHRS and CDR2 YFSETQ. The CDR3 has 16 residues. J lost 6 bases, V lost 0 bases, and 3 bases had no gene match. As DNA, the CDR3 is TGCGCCAGCAGCTTGGGGGACAGGGGACCTAATTCACCCCTCCACTTT. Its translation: CASSLGDRGPNSPLHF.

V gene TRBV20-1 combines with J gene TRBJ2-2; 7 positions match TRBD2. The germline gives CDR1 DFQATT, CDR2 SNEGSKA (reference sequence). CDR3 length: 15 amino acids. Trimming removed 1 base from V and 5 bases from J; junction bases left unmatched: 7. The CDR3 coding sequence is TGCAGTGCTAGAGGCGCGGGAGTGGGTACCGGGGAGCTGTTTTTT. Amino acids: CSARGAGVGTGELFF.

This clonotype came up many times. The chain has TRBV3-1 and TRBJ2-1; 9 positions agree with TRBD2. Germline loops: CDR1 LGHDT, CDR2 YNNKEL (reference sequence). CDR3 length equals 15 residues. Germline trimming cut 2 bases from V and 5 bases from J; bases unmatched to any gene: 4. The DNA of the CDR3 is TGTGCCAGCAGCCAAAGAGCGGGAGGCCACAATGAGCAGTTCTTC. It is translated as CASSQRAGGHNEQFF.

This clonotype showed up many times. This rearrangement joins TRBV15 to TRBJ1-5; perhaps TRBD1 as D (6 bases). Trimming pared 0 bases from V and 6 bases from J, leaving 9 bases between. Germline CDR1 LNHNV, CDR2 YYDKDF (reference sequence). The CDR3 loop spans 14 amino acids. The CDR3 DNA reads TGTGCCACCAGCAGAGAGGAGGGGGTTCAGCCCCAGCATTTT. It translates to CATSREEGVQPQHF.

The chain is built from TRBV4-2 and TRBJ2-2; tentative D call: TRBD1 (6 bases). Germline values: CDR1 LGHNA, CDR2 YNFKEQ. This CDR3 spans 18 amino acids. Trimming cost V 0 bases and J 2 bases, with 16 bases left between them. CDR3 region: CASSQDSPWTANTGELFF. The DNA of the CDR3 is TGTGCCAGCAGCCAAGACTCCCCTTGGACAGCAAACACCGGGGAGCTGTTTTTT.

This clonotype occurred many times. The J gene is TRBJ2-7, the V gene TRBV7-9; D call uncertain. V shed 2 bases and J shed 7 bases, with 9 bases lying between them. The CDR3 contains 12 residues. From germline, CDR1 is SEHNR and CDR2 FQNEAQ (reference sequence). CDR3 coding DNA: TGTGCCAGCAGCTTATTCGGACGTGAGCAGTACTTC. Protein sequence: CASSLFGREQYF.

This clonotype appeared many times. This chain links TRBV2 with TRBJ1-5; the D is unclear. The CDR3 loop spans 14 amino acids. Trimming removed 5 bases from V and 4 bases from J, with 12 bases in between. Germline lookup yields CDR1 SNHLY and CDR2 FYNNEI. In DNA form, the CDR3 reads TGTGCCAGCAGTCCCTCCAGCCAAAATCAGCCCCAGCATTTT. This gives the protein CASSPSSQNQPQHF.

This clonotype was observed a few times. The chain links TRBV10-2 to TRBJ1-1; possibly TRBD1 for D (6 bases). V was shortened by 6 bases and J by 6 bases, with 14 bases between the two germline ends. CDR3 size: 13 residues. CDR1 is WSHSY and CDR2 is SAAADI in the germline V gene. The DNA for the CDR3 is TGCGCCAGCAGCGCAACACAGGGCGCTGAAGCTTTCTTT. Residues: CASSATQGAEAFF.

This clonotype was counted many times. DNA for the CDR3: TGTGCCAGCAGCTTAGGCCGGGCCCTTAAGGCAGATACGCAGTATTTT. Residues: CASSLGRALKADTQYF. This chain uses TRBV11-2 with TRBJ2-3, with D unclear. From germline, CDR1 is SGHAT and CDR2 FQNNGV. Trimming took off 1 base at V and 4 bases at J, with 15 bases between the two ends. The CDR3 loop spans 16 amino acids.

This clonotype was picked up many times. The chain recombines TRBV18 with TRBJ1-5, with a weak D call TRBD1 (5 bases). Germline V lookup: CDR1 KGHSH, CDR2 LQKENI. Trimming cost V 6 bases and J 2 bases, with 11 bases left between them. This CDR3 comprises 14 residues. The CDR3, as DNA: TGTGCCAGCTCCCCTGACAGCCGCAATCAGCCCCAGCATTTT. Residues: CASSPDSRNQPQHF.

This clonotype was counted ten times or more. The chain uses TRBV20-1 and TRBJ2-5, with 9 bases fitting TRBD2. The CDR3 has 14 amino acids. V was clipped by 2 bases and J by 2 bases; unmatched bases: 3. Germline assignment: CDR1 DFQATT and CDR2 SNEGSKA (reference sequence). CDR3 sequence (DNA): TGCAGTGCTAGACTAGCGGGATCACAAGAGACCCAGTACTTC. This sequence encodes CSARLAGSQETQYF.